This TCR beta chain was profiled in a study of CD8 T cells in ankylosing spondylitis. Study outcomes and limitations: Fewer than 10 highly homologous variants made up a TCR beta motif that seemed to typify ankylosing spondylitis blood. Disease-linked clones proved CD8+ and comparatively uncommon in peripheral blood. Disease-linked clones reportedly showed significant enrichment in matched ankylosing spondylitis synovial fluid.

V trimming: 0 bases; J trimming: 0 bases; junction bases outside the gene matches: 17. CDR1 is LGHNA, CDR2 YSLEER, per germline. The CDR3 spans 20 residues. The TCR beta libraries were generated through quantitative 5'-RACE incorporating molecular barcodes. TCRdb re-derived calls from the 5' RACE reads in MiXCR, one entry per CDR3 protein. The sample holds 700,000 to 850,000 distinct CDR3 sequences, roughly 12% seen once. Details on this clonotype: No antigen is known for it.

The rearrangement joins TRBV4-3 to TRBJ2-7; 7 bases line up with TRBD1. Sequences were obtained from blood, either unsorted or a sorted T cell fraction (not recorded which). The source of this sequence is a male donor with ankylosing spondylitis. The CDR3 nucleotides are TGCGCCAGCAGCCAAGACAGGGTCCTAGGTTGGGGGACAGACTCCTACGAGCAGTACTTC. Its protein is CASSQDRVLGWGTDSYEQYF.